The 2 T cell receptor beta chains below all came from one sample that was sequenced in a study of Graves' ophthalmopathy and Graves' hyperthyroidism. Amplification from RNA transcripts yielded the TCR beta CDR3 regions. Following a first-round RT-PCR that used HTBI primers, a second-round multiplex PCR was carried out. TCRdb passed the multiplex PCR reads through MiXCR, listing each CDR3 protein once. The profile covers about 400,000 distinct CDR3 sequences, with 18% appearing a single time and around 1.4% taken by the ten largest. Source material: peripheral blood. The receptors come from a woman aged 18-29 years with Graves' ophthalmopathy.

In this sample, this clonotype turned up many times. This rearrangement joins TRBV6-5 to TRBJ1-5, with D possibly matching TRBD1 (5 bases). This CDR3 has 17 amino acids. Trimming removed 4 bases from V and 4 bases from J, with 20 bases in between. Germline V lookup: CDR1 MNHEY, CDR2 SVGAGI. CDR3 in amino acids: CASSSTVPGRPNQPQHF. In DNA form, the CDR3 reads TGTGCCAGCAGTTCTACCGTACCGGGACGACCAAATCAGCCCCAGCATTTT.

This clonotype was counted many times. V usage is TRBV6-2 or TRBV6-3 and J usage is TRBJ2-7, with TRBD1 identical over 7 bases. The CDR3 covers 11 residues. The germline V gene encodes CDR1 MNHEY and CDR2 SVGEGT. Trimming cost V 5 bases and J 7 bases; bases outside gene matches: 2. CDR3 DNA: TGTGCCAGCAGTGCGACAGGGGAGCAGTACTTC. Its translation is CASSATGEQYF.